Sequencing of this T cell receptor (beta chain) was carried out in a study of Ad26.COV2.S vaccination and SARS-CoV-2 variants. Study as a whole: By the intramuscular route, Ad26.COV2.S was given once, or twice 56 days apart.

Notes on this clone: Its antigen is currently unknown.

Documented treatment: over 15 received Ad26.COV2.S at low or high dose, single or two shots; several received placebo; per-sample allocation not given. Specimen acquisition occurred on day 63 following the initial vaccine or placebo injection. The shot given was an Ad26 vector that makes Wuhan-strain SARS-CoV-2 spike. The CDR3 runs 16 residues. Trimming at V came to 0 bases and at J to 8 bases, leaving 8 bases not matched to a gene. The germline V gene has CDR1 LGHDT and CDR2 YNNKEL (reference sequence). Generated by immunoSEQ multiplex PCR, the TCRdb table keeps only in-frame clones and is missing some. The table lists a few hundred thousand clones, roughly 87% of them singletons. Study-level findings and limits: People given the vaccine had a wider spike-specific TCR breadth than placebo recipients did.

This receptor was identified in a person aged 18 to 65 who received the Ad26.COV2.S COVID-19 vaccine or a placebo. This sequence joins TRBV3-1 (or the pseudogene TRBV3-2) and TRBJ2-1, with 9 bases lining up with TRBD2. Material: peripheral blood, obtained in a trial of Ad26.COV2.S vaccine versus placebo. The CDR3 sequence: CASSQDWRGGTDEQFF. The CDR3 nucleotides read TGTGCCAGCAGCCAAGATTGGCGGGGGGGCACGGATGAGCAGTTCTTC.